This entry lists 25 T cell receptor beta chains sequenced from one sample in a study of cytomegalovirus exposure and HLA in healthy donors (dated by TCRdb to about 2017). Library preparation used the immunoSEQ multiplex PCR assay. For the multiplex PCR, a mixture combining 60 forward primers for TCR Vbeta segments and 13 reverse primers for TCR Jbeta segments was used. This is the immuneACCESS table as TCRdb keeps it, with only in-frame sequences that have V and J called. A part of the clones is gone; compared with another copy, unresolved V genes explain less than half, and the rest is unexplained. The sample table records under 200,000 clones; about three quarters of these occur just once. The ten largest clones capture approximately 3% of the sample. Sequenced input: PBMCs. These receptors all stem from a woman aged 40-49 years in good health and CMV-seronegative.

The rearrangement uses TRBV5-1 and TRBJ1-1; D is unresolved. The germline V gene has CDR1 SGHRS and CDR2 YFSETQ. There are 16 residues in the CDR3. Trimming removed 0 bases at V and 0 bases at J, with 12 bases between. This CDR3 is CASSLDRTEMNTEAFF. DNA for the CDR3: TGCGCCAGCAGCTTGGACCGTACAGAGATGAACACTGAAGCTTTCTTT.

The chain employs TRBV6-1 and TRBJ2-4, with D possibly TRBD2 on 6 matching bases. The V end was cut by 0 bases, the J end by 0 bases, with 9 bases between. The CDR3 consists of 16 residues. The germline V gene has CDR1 MNHNS and CDR2 SASEGT. The chain's CDR3 is CASSEAWRGAKNIQYF. The CDR3 DNA reads as TGTGCCAGCAGTGAAGCTTGGCGGGGAGCCAAAAACATTCAGTACTTC.

The rearrangement links TRBV6-1 to TRBJ1-2, with 9 bases aligning to TRBD1. This CDR3 spans 14 amino acids. J was trimmed by 1 base and V by 8 bases; bases with no gene match: 5. Germline V gene data show CDR1 as MNHNS and CDR2 as SASEGT. In nucleotides, the CDR3 is TGTGCCAGCGGGAGGGACAGGGATAACTATGGCTACACCTTC. Amino acids: CASGRDRDNYGYTF.

The genes are TRBV15 and TRBJ2-3, with 11 nucleotides matching TRBD2. The CDR3 sequence is 18 residues long. V gave up 0 bases and J gave up 0 bases; unmatched junction bases: 5. Germline V gene sequence: CDR1 LNHNV, CDR2 YYDKDF (reference sequence). The CDR3: CATSRERASGGSTDTQYF. CDR3 sequence (DNA): TGTGCCACCAGCAGAGAAAGAGCTAGCGGGGGGAGCACAGATACGCAGTATTTT.

The chain uses TRBV7-9 and TRBJ1-2; 10 bases match TRBD1. The CDR3 is 13 residues long. Germline CDR1 reads SEHNR; CDR2 reads FQNEAQ (reference sequence). The V gene end was trimmed by 3 bases and the J gene end by 8 bases; junction bases not matched to a gene: 3. The CDR3 DNA sequence: TGTGCCAGCAGCTTGACAGGGGGCTACGGCTACACCTTC. Encoded protein: CASSLTGGYGYTF.

J is TRBJ2-1 and V is TRBV18, with unresolved D. This CDR3 has 16 residues. Trimming stripped 1 base from V and 5 bases from J, with 15 bases between. Looked up from germline, CDR1 is KGHSH and CDR2 is LQKENI. In nucleotides, the CDR3 is TGTGCCAGCTCACCACTAGCAACGGCCGTCCACAATGAGCAGTTCTTC. Amino acids: CASSPLATAVHNEQFF.

The rearrangement uses TRBV6-1 and TRBJ2-5; maybe TRBD2 (6 bases). Trimming removed 10 bases at V and 7 bases at J, with 16 bases between. The germline V gene encodes CDR1 MNHNS and CDR2 SASEGT. The length of the CDR3 is 12 residues. For the CDR3, the DNA is TGTGCCACAACACCCGTGGAGGGGACCCAGTACTTC. It yields the protein CATTPVEGTQYF.

This clone was picked up a small number of times. The chain joins TRBV18 to TRBJ1-2, with D perhaps TRBD1 (6 bases). The germline CDR1 and CDR2 sequences are KGHSH and LQKENI. The CDR3 is 14 amino acids. Between the trimmed V and J ends, which lost 3 bases and 1 base, there was a span of 9 bases. CDR3 protein: CASSPLQGNYGYTF. The CDR3 nucleotides read TGTGCCAGCTCACCGCTACAGGGTAACTATGGCTACACCTTC.

This clone was counted between two and nine times. The chain uses TRBV5-4 and TRBJ1-6; 12 nucleotides match TRBD1. J gave up 6 bases and V 3 bases, and 4 bases lay outside the gene matches. Germline V CDR1 and CDR2: SGHNT, YYREEE (reference sequence). CDR3 length: 16 amino acids. In nucleotides, the CDR3 is TGTGCCAGCAGCTCCCGGGACAGGGGGCGTAATTCACCCCTCCACTTT. The encoded protein is CASSSRDRGRNSPLHF.

This sequence joins TRBV28 and TRBJ2-5, with D possibly matching TRBD2 (5 bases). TRBJ2-7 matches the DNA end more closely, so the J call is doubtful. The CDR3 totals 15 residues. Germline values: CDR1 MDHEN, CDR2 SYDVKM. Written as DNA, the CDR3 is TGTGCCAGCAGCTACTTGCGGGTGCAGTCCTACGAGCAGTACTTC. Translation: CASSYLRVQSYEQYF.

The rearrangement uses TRBV11-3 and TRBJ2-3; D is perhaps TRBD2 (6 bases). Trimming pared 5 bases from V and 1 base from J, leaving 16 bases between. The CDR3 is made up of 16 amino acids. Germline-derived CDR1 and CDR2 are SGHNT and YENEEA. The CDR3 sequence: CASSKGLSSGTDTQYF. The CDR3 nucleotides read TGTGCCAGCAGCAAGGGACTTTCTAGTGGCACAGATACGCAGTATTTT.

Only a few counts were recorded for this clone. The chain uses TRBV11-2 and TRBJ2-3; 8 bases align to TRBD2. The length of the CDR3 is 15 residues. Germline values: CDR1 SGHAT, CDR2 FQNNGV. Germline trimming cut 7 bases from V and 0 bases from J; bases unmatched to any gene: 6. The CDR3 reads CASNRGGFSTDTQYF. As DNA, the CDR3 is TGTGCCAGCAACCGGGGGGGATTTAGCACAGATACGCAGTATTTT.

J is TRBJ1-2 and V is TRBV28; TRBD1 matches at 9 bases. The CDR3 loop spans 21 amino acids. Germline CDR1 MDHEN, CDR2 SYDVKM. Unmatched junction bases numbered 19, after V lost 2 bases and J lost 0 bases. The CDR3 DNA reads as TGTGCCAGCAGTTTAGGTTTCACCACATACGGGACAGGGAAAGCTAACTATGGCTACACCTTC. Its protein product is CASSLGFTTYGTGKANYGYTF.

The chain uses TRBV18 and TRBJ2-2; 7 bases map to TRBD1. The germline gives CDR1 KGHSH, CDR2 LQKENI. There are 16 residues in the CDR3. V shed 2 bases, J shed 2 bases, and the junction held 5 bases outside the gene matches. The CDR3 here is CASSPIGGKNTGELFF. The CDR3 DNA follows: TGTGCCAGCTCACCAATAGGGGGCAAAAACACCGGGGAGCTGTTTTTT.

The chain has TRBV5-6 and TRBJ1-1, with D possibly matching TRBD1 (5 bases). The V gene's germline CDR1 is SGHDT and CDR2 YYEEEE. The length of the CDR3 is 17 residues. V shed 2 bases and J shed 0 bases, with 17 bases lying between them. The DNA for the CDR3 is TGTGCCAGCAGCTTCTCCAGGGAGGGGTGGGTGAACACTGAAGCTTTCTTT. It codes for CASSFSREGWVNTEAFF.

This clone showed up just a few times. The rearrangement joins TRBV6-4 to TRBJ1-1, with 9 bases lining up with TRBD1. V shed 7 bases, J shed 1 base, and the junction held 16 bases outside the gene matches. The germline gives CDR1 MRHNA, CDR2 SNTAGT. The CDR3 runs to 18 residues. CDR3 sequence (DNA): TGTGCCAGCACCCCTCCGGGACAGGGAGCACTGAGGAACACTGAAGCTTTCTTT. Translated: CASTPPGQGALRNTEAFF.

The rearrangement joins TRBV10-3 to TRBJ1-1; unclear D gene. Looked up from germline, CDR1 is ENHRY and CDR2 is SYGVKD. The V end lost 0 bases, the J end lost 1 base, and 15 bases lay between the germline ends. The CDR3 loop spans 17 amino acids. CDR3 sequence reads: CAISESLMRASNTEAFF. CDR3 in DNA: TGTGCCATCAGTGAGTCGTTAATGAGGGCTTCGAACACTGAAGCTTTCTTT.

This chain joins TRBV5-5 and TRBJ2-7; D remains ambiguous. The CDR3 is made up of 14 amino acids. CDR1 and CDR2 (germline): SGHKS, YYEKEE (reference sequence). V was trimmed by 2 bases and J by 2 bases, leaving 11 bases between them. CDR3 region: CASSFFLRTYEQYF. CDR3 in DNA: TGTGCCAGCAGCTTTTTCCTCAGAACCTACGAGCAGTACTTC.

The chain recombines TRBV18 with TRBJ2-1; no reliable D call. V dropped 3 bases and J dropped 3 bases, with 12 bases sitting between them. Germline V gene data show CDR1 as KGHSH and CDR2 as LQKENI. The CDR3 has 15 amino acids. The CDR3 is CASSPLELRYNEQFF. CDR3 nucleotides: TGTGCCAGCTCACCGCTGGAGTTACGCTACAATGAGCAGTTCTTC.

V gene TRBV2 combines with J gene TRBJ2-3, with D perhaps TRBD2 (6 bases). Per germline, CDR1 SNHLY and CDR2 FYNNEI. V was trimmed by 1 base and J by 0 bases, leaving 11 bases between them. There are 16 residues in the CDR3. The CDR3 sequence is CASSEVRGASTDTQYF. The CDR3 region has the DNA TGTGCCAGCAGTGAAGTGCGCGGGGCTAGCACAGATACGCAGTATTTT. The full variable domain, completed using reference TRBV2 and TRBJ2-3, is EPEVTQTPSHQVTQMGQEVILRCVPISNHLYFYWYRQILGQKVEFLVSFYNNEISEKSEIFDDQFSVERPDGSNFTLKIRSTKLEDSAMYFCASSEVRGASTDTQYFGPGTRLTVL.

This rearrangement joins TRBV6-1 to TRBJ2-1; a weak D match, TRBD2 (7 bases). CDR3 length: 15 amino acids. Trimming shortened V by 0 bases and J by 5 bases, and 11 bases separated the two germline ends. Germline values: CDR1 MNHNS, CDR2 SASEGT. The CDR3 sequence is CASSEAGGPHNEQFF. CDR3 sequence (DNA): TGTGCCAGCAGTGAAGCGGGGGGGCCGCACAATGAGCAGTTCTTC.

The chain carries TRBV18 and TRBJ1-3, with D possibly matching TRBD1 (5 bases). Trimming shortened V by 2 bases and J by 6 bases, and 14 bases separated the two germline ends. The V gene's germline CDR1 is KGHSH and CDR2 LQKENI. CDR3 length: 15 amino acids. CDR3: CASSPTQGAVNTIYF. The CDR3 nucleotides read TGTGCCAGCTCACCAACTCAGGGTGCTGTAAACACCATATATTTT.

This clone was counted between two and nine times. This chain connects TRBV10-3 to TRBJ1-1; 7 bases match TRBD1. Germline CDR1 ENHRY, CDR2 SYGVKD. The CDR3 sequence is 14 residues long. V gave up 5 bases and J gave up 2 bases; unmatched junction bases: 5. The CDR3 here is CAISSGTENTEAFF. The DNA of the CDR3 is TGTGCCATCAGTTCCGGGACAGAAAACACTGAAGCTTTCTTT.

The CDR3 spells CASSEYGTGNGQYF. As DNA, the CDR3 is TGTGCCAGCAGTGAATATGGGACAGGGAACGGGCAGTACTTC. The rearrangement joins TRBV2 to TRBJ2-7; TRBD1 aligns across 9 bases. This CDR3 spans 14 amino acids. J was trimmed by 9 bases and V by 2 bases; bases with no gene match: 8. CDR1 and CDR2 (germline): SNHLY, FYNNEI.

The genes are TRBV4-2 and TRBJ1-5; D unresolved. The V and J ends lost 0 bases and 1 base respectively, with 19 bases between them. The germline V gene encodes CDR1 LGHNA and CDR2 YNFKEQ. The CDR3 contains 19 residues. DNA for the CDR3: TGTGCCAGCAGCCAAGACCTTGACGGGATCCGGTGGAGCAATCAGCCCCAGCATTTT. Residues: CASSQDLDGIRWSNQPQHF.